The source of this T cell receptor (beta chain) is a study of CDR3 diversity in severe acne. Via MiXCR, TCRdb re-called the PCR reads, giving one row per CDR3 protein. The sample lists more than 70,000 distinct CDR3 sequences, over 45% occurring once. Per the germline V gene, CDR1 is SGDLS and CDR2 is YYNGEE. The CDR3 consists of 16 residues. V shed 4 bases, J shed 1 base, and the junction held 8 bases outside the gene matches. The genes are TRBV9 and TRBJ2-5; TRBD2 matches 9 bases. Sample: blood. The source is a male donor in good health, serving as a control. The CDR3 loop is CASSPEGTSLQETQYF. Written as DNA, the CDR3 is TGTGCCAGCAGCCCAGAGGGGACTAGCCTCCAAGAGACCCAGTACTTC.